Described below is a single TCR beta chain sequence and its context. Antigen: not known. Germline loops: CDR1 GTSNPN, CDR2 SVGIG (reference sequence). The CDR3 covers 15 residues. Between the trimmed V and J ends, which lost 7 bases and 0 bases, there was a span of 16 bases. A second PCR, run for roughly 7 to 12 cycles, used a sample-barcoded 5' primer plus a J-beta primer mix. Tagging of each cDNA molecule was performed by a template-switch adaptor with 12 random nucleotides. TCRdb itself ran the 5' RACE reads through MiXCR, one entry per CDR3 protein. The sample lists roughly 1.7 million distinct CDR3 sequences, about 35% seen once, with about 11% in the top ten. This record comes from a study of blood T cells in healthy people across ages. General study results and limits: Donor CMV infection status was unknown, possibly confounding age-related changes in expanded clonotypes. Long-lived donors carried more naive CD4+ cells and greater diversity than aged donors. Reliance upon unsorted PBMCs precluded definitive naive versus antigen-experienced comparison.

V gene TRBV30 combines with J gene TRBJ2-4, with D possibly called TRBD1 or TRBD2 (6 bases each). This TCR derives from a woman in her thirties in good health. Sequencing was performed on blood. The CDR3 loop is CAYRGQKLAKNIQYF. The CDR3 DNA sequence: TGTGCCTACCGGGGGCAGAAACTAGCCAAAAACATTCAGTACTTC.